This passage covers 12 T cell receptor beta chains from one sample sequenced in a study of shared clonotypes between healthy human individuals. Sequencing was performed with immunoSEQ multiplex PCR; in TCRdb, only in-frame clones are kept and a portion is missing. The sample holds about 960,000 clones; over 75% are singletons and the top ten take about 1.5%. Sequencing was done on a sample of memory CD4+ T cells sorted from blood. Subset: CD45RA-negative fraction. Every receptor here comes from a man aged 18 to 29 in good health.

The V and J genes are TRBV5-1 and TRBJ2-3, with TRBD2 matching 13 bases. CDR1 SGHRS and CDR2 YFSETQ come from the germline V gene. J gave up 2 bases and V 5 bases, and 5 bases lay outside the gene matches. The CDR3 runs to 16 residues. The CDR3 nucleotides read TGCGCCAGCAGTTCCGGGACTAGCGGGAACACAGATACGCAGTATTTT. It yields the protein CASSSGTSGNTDTQYF.

The sample holds a few counts of this clone. The J gene is TRBJ2-2, the V gene TRBV5-4, with D uncertain. The CDR3 has 12 residues. Trimming cost V 3 bases and J 7 bases, with 7 bases left between them. From germline, CDR1 is SGHNT and CDR2 YYREEE (reference sequence). The CDR3: CASSSGGGELFF. As DNA, the CDR3 is TGTGCCAGCAGCTCGGGTGGCGGGGAGCTGTTTTTT.

In its sample, this clone was seen many times. The chain employs TRBV27 and TRBJ2-5; D might be TRBD2 (5 bases). The CDR3 runs to 13 residues. In germline, CDR1 is MNHEY, CDR2 SMNVEV (reference sequence). Between the trimmed V and J ends, which lost 6 bases and 4 bases, there was a span of 12 bases. CDR3: CASSLERLETQYF. DNA for the CDR3: TGTGCCAGCAGCCTAGAGCGGTTAGAGACCCAGTACTTC.

With respect to this clone: At the DNA level, this CDR3 is encoded by other sequences in the same sample as well. The chain links TRBV5-1 to TRBJ1-3; tentatively, D is TRBD1 (5 bases). The V end was cut by 4 bases, the J end by 2 bases, with 10 bases between. The CDR3 has 14 amino acids. Germline lookup yields CDR1 SGHRS and CDR2 YFSETQ. CDR3 amino acids: CASSVQGTGNTIYF. CDR3 DNA sequence: TGCGCCAGCAGCGTCCAGGGTACTGGAAACACCATATATTTT.

This chain joins TRBV9 and TRBJ1-5; D not certain. The CDR3 is 17 residues long. The germline V gene has CDR1 SGDLS and CDR2 YYNGEE. Between the trimmed V and J ends, which lost 0 bases and 0 bases, there was a span of 13 bases. CDR3 sequence: CASSVVGKEGSNQPQHF. The DNA for the CDR3 is TGTGCCAGCAGCGTAGTGGGCAAGGAGGGTAGCAATCAGCCCCAGCATTTT.

The genes are TRBV27 and TRBJ1-6; 9 nucleotides align to TRBD1. V dropped 4 bases and J dropped 7; count of bases not matched to a gene: 8. Germline V lookup: CDR1 MNHEY, CDR2 SMNVEV (reference sequence). The CDR3 covers 16 residues. The CDR3 here is CASSYSGQGGNSPLHF. The CDR3 DNA reads TGTGCCAGCAGTTACTCGGGACAGGGTGGGAATTCACCCCTCCACTTT.

This chain connects TRBV20-1 to TRBJ2-1; no firm D call. The CDR3 has 11 residues. Germline V gene lookup returns CDR1 DFQATT and CDR2 SNEGSKA (reference sequence). V lost 5 bases and J lost 7, with 9 bases in between. CDR3 in DNA: TGCAGTGCTTTGGGTGGGAATGAGCAGTTCTTC. Protein: CSALGGNEQFF.

This chain connects TRBV7-9 to TRBJ2-1; 8 positions match TRBD2. V lost 5 bases and J lost 4; bases outside the gene matches: 7. The CDR3 contains 15 residues. Looked up from germline, CDR1 is SEHNR and CDR2 is FQNEAQ (reference sequence). CDR3 sequence: CASSVVGREYNEQFF. The CDR3 DNA follows: TGTGCCAGCAGCGTAGTCGGGAGGGAGTACAATGAGCAGTTCTTC.

V gene TRBV2 combines with J gene TRBJ2-5, with D possibly TRBD2 on 6 matching bases. With 6 bases removed from V and 4 bases from J, the gap between germline ends came to 18 bases. The CDR3 is 15 residues long. Germline V lookup: CDR1 SNHLY, CDR2 FYNNEI. CDR3 nucleotide sequence: TGTGCCAGCAGCGTTATGGGGGGTGGTATAGAGACCCAGTACTTC. This translates into CASSVMGGGIETQYF.

CDR3 in amino acids: CAIARLEGYEQYF. In nucleotides, the CDR3 is TGTGCCATCGCCAGACTCGAGGGCTACGAGCAGTACTTC. V gene TRBV10-3 combines with J gene TRBJ2-7, with D maybe TRBD2 (5 bases). The V gene's germline CDR1 is ENHRY and CDR2 SYGVKD. This CDR3 region has 13 residues. V shed 8 bases and J shed 3 bases, with 14 bases lying between them.

V gene TRBV25-1 combines with J gene TRBJ2-7; maybe TRBD1 (5 bases). This CDR3 contains 14 residues. The germline CDR1 and CDR2 sequences are MGHDK and SYGVNS. The germline V and J ends were trimmed by 4 bases and 2 bases, with 12 bases remaining between them. DNA of the CDR3: TGTGCCAGCAGTGGAGAACAGGTTCCCTACGAGCAGTACTTC. Amino acid sequence: CASSGEQVPYEQYF.

The chain uses TRBV7-6 and TRBJ2-5; TRBD2 aligns across 7 bases. Germline lookup yields CDR1 SGHVS and CDR2 FNYEAQ. The CDR3 loop spans 16 amino acids. V lost 0 bases, J lost 2 bases, and 6 bases stayed unmatched. In DNA form, the CDR3 reads TGTGCCAGCAGCTTAGCGGGCAGCGGGATTCAAGAGACCCAGTACTTC. Translated, it gives CASSLAGSGIQETQYF.